The clone carrying this T cell receptor beta chain was seen a few times. Other DNA sequences of this sample code for an identical CDR3. This specimen comes from a study of blood T cell repertoires in COVID-19. Overall study context: There were acute and convalescent COVID-19 samples, and they came from the United States, Italy and Spain. The cDNA or gDNA used as material had been derived from T cells, B-cell-depleted T cells, or PBMCs.

Original processing methods: Reference gene primer amplification gave nucleated cell count estimates. Assay used: immunoSEQ multiplex PCR; TCRdb lists only in-frame clones, some missing. D and trimming come from the DNA, and the V and J calls and clone size come from that table. The table has fewer than 250,000 clones, just under 85% seen once; the top ten hold about 4%. The length of the CDR3 is 14 residues. Germline loops: CDR1 SNHLY, CDR2 FYNNEI. Trimming cost V 4 bases and J 0 bases, with 9 bases left between them. The TCR sequence derives from a man aged 45-65 years with acute or convalescent COVID-19. This chain links TRBV2 with TRBJ1-1; D may be TRBD1 (6 bases). Sample: peripheral blood. This CDR3 reads CASSVQGLNTEAFF. CDR3 nucleotide sequence: TGTGCCAGCAGTGTGCAGGGGCTGAACACTGAAGCTTTCTTT.